The 8 T cell receptor beta chains in this list originate from one sample, sequenced in a study of shared clonotypes between healthy human individuals. This table comes from immunoSEQ multiplex PCR, and its TCRdb copy is limited to in-frame clones, with some not included. The sample gives 2 million to 2.5 million clones, 85% to 95% of which show up once; 0.39% is in the top ten. The sample comprised naive CD4+ T cells from PBMCs. This sample's subset: CD45RA+ positively selected. The origin of the receptors is a man between 18 and 35 years old in good health. Some clones in this sample may be carry-over from other donors' samples.

The CDR3 protein is CASSQGEREAQFF. DNA of the CDR3: TGTGCCAGCAGCCAGGGCGAGCGGGAGGCCCAGTTCTTC. This rearrangement joins TRBV4-2 to TRBJ2-1; 9 nucleotides line up with TRBD2. The CDR3 extends over 13 amino acids. Germline loops: CDR1 LGHNA, CDR2 YNFKEQ. J was trimmed by 13 bases and V by 3 bases; bases with no gene match: 7.

The J gene is TRBJ2-7, the V gene TRBV28; D is possibly TRBD2 (6 bases). This CDR3 region has 14 residues. V was trimmed by 3 bases and J by 2 bases, leaving 11 bases between them. In germline, CDR1 is MDHEN, CDR2 SYDVKM. The CDR3 DNA sequence: TGTGCCAGCAGTTTTGGAGGGGAACCCTACGAGCAGTACTTC. Its protein is CASSFGGEPYEQYF.

CDR3 in amino acids: CASSGRRDTEAFF. CDR3 DNA sequence: TGTGCCAGCAGCGGTCGGAGGGACACTGAAGCTTTCTTT. The rearrangement uses TRBV7-6 and TRBJ1-1; no firm D call. V lost 5 bases to trimming and J lost 3 bases, with 10 bases between them. The germline V gene encodes CDR1 SGHVS and CDR2 FNYEAQ. The CDR3 runs to 13 residues.

As regards this clone: Sequence at one end of the junction differs from germline and may be a read error. V is TRBV11-3 and J is TRBJ2-7, with unresolved D. This CDR3 has 13 residues. Germline V gives CDR1 SGHNT, CDR2 YENEEA. This chain's CDR3 is CASSLDDAYEQYF. The CDR3 nucleotides read TGTGCCAGCAGCCTAGACGACGCTTACGAGCAGTACTTC.

This clone was seen a single time. The chain combines TRBV25-1 with TRBJ2-1; the D gene is possibly TRBD1 (5 bases). With 1 base removed from V and 8 bases from J, the gap between germline ends came to 21 bases. The CDR3 loop spans 17 amino acids. Germline V gene sequence: CDR1 MGHDK, CDR2 SYGVNS. The CDR3 is CASSEFPPPKGYDEQFF. The CDR3 nucleotides are TGTGCCAGCAGTGAATTCCCCCCACCTAAGGGGTACGATGAGCAGTTCTTC. The full variable domain, with the rest looked up from reference TRBV25-1 and TRBJ2-1, is EADIYQTPRYLVIGTGKKITLECSQTMGHDKMYWYQQDPGMELHLIHYSYGVNSTEKGDLSSESTVSRIRTEHFPLTLESARPSHTSQYLCASSEFPPPKGYDEQFFGPGTRLTVL.

The J gene is TRBJ2-3, the V gene TRBV5-1; 7 bases align to TRBD1. Per the germline V gene, CDR1 is SGHRS and CDR2 is YFSETQ. After removal of 4 bases from V and 0 bases from J, the junction contained 8 bases not matched to a gene. CDR3 length: 16 amino acids. DNA for the CDR3: TGCGCCAGCAGCCACACAGGGGTGACTAGCACAGATACGCAGTATTTT. Translated: CASSHTGVTSTDTQYF.

This clone has just one count. The chain carries TRBV28 and TRBJ1-4, with unresolved D. This CDR3 is 13 amino acids long. V lost 7 bases and J lost 5, with 11 bases in between. Germline CDR1 reads MDHEN; CDR2 reads SYDVKM. CDR3 DNA sequence: TGTGCCAGCACCAGGAATAGGAATGAAAAACTGTTTTTT. Amino acid sequence: CASTRNRNEKLFF.

This clone was seen a single time. The chain uses TRBV19 and TRBJ2-2, with D perhaps matching TRBD1 (5 bases). The germline CDR1 and CDR2 sequences are LNHDA and SQIVND (reference sequence). Trimming stripped 1 base from V and 2 bases from J, with 8 bases between. This CDR3 comprises 15 residues. This CDR3 is CASSIGQINTGELFF. The CDR3 bases are TGTGCCAGTAGTATAGGACAGATCAACACCGGGGAGCTGTTTTTT.